The rows below give T cell receptor beta chains drawn from one sample of a study of blood T cell repertoires in COVID-19. Measured with immunoSEQ multiplex PCR; TCRdb has only the in-frame clones, and not every one. This sample has hundreds of thousands of clones, with more than 70% found just once. Source material: PBMCs or T cells enriched from blood (not recorded which). The receptors were gathered from a man under 40 with acute COVID-19. Both conserved end residues are part of each CDR3. A D gene is named only where the DNA matches it firmly. Where a row states a size, it is once, few, many or the class of an expanded clone; other rows omit it.

d_call: .; clone_size: .; j_call: TRBJ1-6; v_call: TRBV6-1; cdr3_nt: TGTGCCAGCAGTGAAGCTCGGGGGGCGCTGTCCCTCCACTTT; cdr3_aa: CASSEARGALSLHF
d_call: .; clone_size: .; j_call: TRBJ1-4; v_call: TRBV29-1; cdr3_nt: TGCAGCGTTCCCAATCCAGGGAATGAAAAACTGTTTTTT; cdr3_aa: CSVPNPGNEKLFF
d_call: TRBD2; clone_size: .; j_call: TRBJ2-5; v_call: TRBV5-4; cdr3_nt: TGTGCCAGCAGCTTGGATTCTAGCGGGGAGACCCAGTACTTC; cdr3_aa: CASSLDSSGETQYF
d_call: TRBD1; clone_size: .; j_call: TRBJ1-4; v_call: TRBV18; cdr3_nt: TGTGCCAGCTCTCCGGGACAGGGATACGAAAAACTGTTTTTT; cdr3_aa: CASSPGQGYEKLFF
d_call: TRBD1; clone_size: .; j_call: TRBJ1-3; v_call: TRBV7-9; cdr3_nt: TGTGCCAGCAGGGCGGTTGTATCGGGACAGAAGAGCTCTGGAAACACCATATATTTT; cdr3_aa: CASRAVVSGQKSSGNTIYF
d_call: TRBD2; clone_size: once; j_call: TRBJ2-2; v_call: TRBV11-3; cdr3_nt: TGTGCCAGCAGCTTAGATGGTAGCGGGGGAATCGGGGAGCTGTTTTTT; cdr3_aa: CASSLDGSGGIGELFF
d_call: .; clone_size: .; j_call: TRBJ2-1; v_call: TRBV11-3; cdr3_nt: TGTGCCAGCAGCGCGGGGACTTCCTACAATGAGCAGTTCTTC; cdr3_aa: CASSAGTSYNEQFF
d_call: .; clone_size: .; j_call: TRBJ1-6; v_call: TRBV6-5; cdr3_nt: TGTGCCAGCAGTTACGAGGGTTCTCAAAATTCACCCCTCCACTTT; cdr3_aa: CASSYEGSQNSPLHF
d_call: .; clone_size: .; j_call: TRBJ1-3; v_call: TRBV7-6; cdr3_nt: TGTGCCAGCAGCCCGGGGACAGGAAACACCATATATTTT; cdr3_aa: CASSPGTGNTIYF
d_call: TRBD2; clone_size: .; j_call: TRBJ2-2; v_call: TRBV5-4; cdr3_nt: TGTGCCAGCAACTGGGACCTCGGGGAGGGCGGGGAGCTGTTTTTT; cdr3_aa: CASNWDLGEGGELFF
d_call: .; clone_size: .; j_call: TRBJ2-2; v_call: TRBV28; cdr3_nt: TGTGCCAGCAGTCTTAACGGGTTCTTCACCGGGGAACTGTTTTTT; cdr3_aa: CASSLNGFFTGELFF
d_call: TRBD2; clone_size: .; j_call: TRBJ2-3; v_call: TRBV14; cdr3_nt: TGTGCCAGCAGCCAAGTAGGGAGGGGCAGGACAGATACGCAGTATTTT; cdr3_aa: CASSQVGRGRTDTQYF
d_call: .; clone_size: many; j_call: TRBJ1-2; v_call: TRBV16; cdr3_nt: TGTGCCAGCAGCCAATCTCCAGGGAAGAGCTATGGCTACACCTTC; cdr3_aa: CASSQSPGKSYGYTF
d_call: TRBD1; clone_size: .; j_call: TRBJ2-5; v_call: TRBV27; cdr3_nt: TGTGCCAGCAGTTCTCCCCTTCGGGGACAGGGTCGTGGGTACCAAGAGACCCAGTACTTC; cdr3_aa: CASSSPLRGQGRGYQETQYF
d_call: TRBD1; clone_size: once; j_call: TRBJ1-2; v_call: TRBV2; cdr3_nt: TGTGCCAGCAGTGAACAGGGGGCGGTCGGCTACACCTTC; cdr3_aa: CASSEQGAVGYTF
d_call: .; clone_size: .; j_call: TRBJ2-3; v_call: TRBV5-5; cdr3_nt: TGTGCCAGCAGCTTGGTGGGGGCTTACACAGATACGCAGTATTTT; cdr3_aa: CASSLVGAYTDTQYF
d_call: TRBD2; clone_size: .; j_call: TRBJ2-3; v_call: TRBV27; cdr3_nt: TGTGCCAGCAGGGGGAGAGGGGACTACACAGATACGCAGTATTTT; cdr3_aa: CASRGRGDYTDTQYF
d_call: TRBD2; clone_size: .; j_call: TRBJ2-5; v_call: TRBV5-4; cdr3_nt: TGTGCCAGCAGCTCTGGGACTAGCGGGGGCGGAGGGGAGACCCAGTACTTC; cdr3_aa: CASSSGTSGGGGETQYF
d_call: .; clone_size: .; j_call: TRBJ2-3; v_call: TRBV30; cdr3_nt: TGTGCCTGGAGTGTACCGCCGGGGGATACGCAGTATTTT; cdr3_aa: CAWSVPPGDTQYF
d_call: .; clone_size: .; j_call: TRBJ1-6; v_call: TRBV11-2; cdr3_nt: TGTGCCAGCAGTGAGATTAGCTCCTATAATTCACCCCTCCACTTT; cdr3_aa: CASSEISSYNSPLHF
d_call: .; clone_size: .; j_call: TRBJ2-7; v_call: TRBV6-4; cdr3_nt: TGTGCCAGCGGGCCGTACGAGCAGTACTTC; cdr3_aa: CASGPYEQYF
d_call: .; clone_size: .; j_call: TRBJ1-6; v_call: TRBV27; cdr3_nt: TGTGCCAGCAGTTTTGGTGTTGAGTTCTCACCCCTCCACTTT; cdr3_aa: CASSFGVEFSPLHF
d_call: .; clone_size: .; j_call: TRBJ2-1; v_call: TRBV11-2; cdr3_nt: TGTGCCAGCAGCTTAATGACAGTAAATGAGCAGTTCTTC; cdr3_aa: CASSLMTVNEQFF
d_call: .; clone_size: .; j_call: TRBJ1-5; v_call: TRBV19; cdr3_nt: TGTGCCACATCCTCCCAGGGCGGTCAGCCCCAGCATTTT; cdr3_aa: CATSSQGGQPQHF
d_call: .; clone_size: few; j_call: TRBJ1-1; v_call: TRBV11-2; cdr3_nt: TGTGCCAGCAGCCCAGGTCTCCTTATAGGAGCTTTCTTT; cdr3_aa: CASSPGLLIGAFF